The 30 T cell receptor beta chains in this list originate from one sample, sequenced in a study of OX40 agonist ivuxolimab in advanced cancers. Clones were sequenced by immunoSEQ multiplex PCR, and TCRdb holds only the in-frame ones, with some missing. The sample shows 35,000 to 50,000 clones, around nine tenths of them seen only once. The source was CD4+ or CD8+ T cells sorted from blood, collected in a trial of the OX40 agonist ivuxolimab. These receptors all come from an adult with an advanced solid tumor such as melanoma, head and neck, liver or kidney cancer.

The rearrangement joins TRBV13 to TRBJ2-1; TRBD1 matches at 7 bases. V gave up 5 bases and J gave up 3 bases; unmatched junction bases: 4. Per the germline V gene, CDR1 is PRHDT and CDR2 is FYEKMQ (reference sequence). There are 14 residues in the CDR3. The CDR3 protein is CASSPGTDYNEQFF. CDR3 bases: TGTGCCAGCAGCCCCGGGACAGACTACAATGAGCAGTTCTTC.

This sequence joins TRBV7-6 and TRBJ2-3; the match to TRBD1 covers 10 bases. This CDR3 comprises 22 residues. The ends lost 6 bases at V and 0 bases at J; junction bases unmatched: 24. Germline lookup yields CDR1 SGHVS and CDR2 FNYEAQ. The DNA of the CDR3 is TGTGCCAGCAGTTTGATCCCCCGGGACAGGGGACCTGAACGGTGGAGCACAGATACGCAGTATTTT. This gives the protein CASSLIPRDRGPERWSTDTQYF.

CDR3 sequence reads: CASSLGLPPTEVGDQPQHF. The CDR3 DNA reads TGTGCCAGCAGCTTAGGCCTCCCCCCCACAGAAGTAGGGGATCAGCCCCAGCATTTT. The V gene is TRBV7-6, the J gene TRBJ1-5, with D possibly TRBD1 on 5 matching bases. Looked up from germline, CDR1 is SGHVS and CDR2 is FNYEAQ. V was clipped by 1 base and J by 5 bases, with 24 bases between them. CDR3 length: 19 amino acids.

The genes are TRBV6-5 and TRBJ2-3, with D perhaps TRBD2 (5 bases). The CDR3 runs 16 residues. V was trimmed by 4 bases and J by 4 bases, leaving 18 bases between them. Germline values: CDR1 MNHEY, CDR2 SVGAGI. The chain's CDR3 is CASSSASEGKADTQYF. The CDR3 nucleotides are TGTGCCAGCAGTTCCGCTAGTGAGGGTAAAGCAGATACGCAGTATTTT.

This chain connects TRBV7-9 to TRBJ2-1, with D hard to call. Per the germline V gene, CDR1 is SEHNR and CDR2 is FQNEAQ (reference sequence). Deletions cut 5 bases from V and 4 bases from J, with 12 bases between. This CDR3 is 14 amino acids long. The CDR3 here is CASSPPGGYNEQFF. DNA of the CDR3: TGTGCCAGCAGCCCTCCGGGCGGTTACAATGAGCAGTTCTTC.

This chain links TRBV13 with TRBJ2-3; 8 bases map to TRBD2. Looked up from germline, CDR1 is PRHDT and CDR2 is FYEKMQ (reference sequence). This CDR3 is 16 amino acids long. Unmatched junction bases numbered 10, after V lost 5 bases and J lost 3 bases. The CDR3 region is CASSTPGGDRTDTQYF. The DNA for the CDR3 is TGTGCCAGCAGCACCCCCGGGGGGGATCGTACAGATACGCAGTATTTT.

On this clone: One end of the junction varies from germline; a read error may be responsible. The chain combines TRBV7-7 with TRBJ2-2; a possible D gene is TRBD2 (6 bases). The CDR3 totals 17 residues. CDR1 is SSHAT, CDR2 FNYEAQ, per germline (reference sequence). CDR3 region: CASSPSSGTQPTGELFF. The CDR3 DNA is TGTGCTAGCAGCCCCTCCTCCGGGACTCAACCCACCGGGGAGCTGTTTTTT. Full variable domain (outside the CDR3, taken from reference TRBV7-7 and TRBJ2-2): GAGVSQSPRYKVTKRGQDVTLRCDPISSHATLYWYQQALGQGPEFLTYFNYEAQPDKSGLPSDRFSAERPEGSISTLTIQRTEQRDSAMYRCASSPSSGTQPTGELFFGEGSRLTVL.

CDR3 sequence reads: CASSLGATWETQYF. The CDR3 region has the DNA TGTGCCAGCAGTCTCGGGGCGACTTGGGAGACCCAGTACTTC. This chain uses TRBV5-4 with TRBJ2-5; either TRBD1 or TRBD2 may supply D (5 bases each). Between the trimmed V and J ends, which lost 5 bases and 5 bases, there was a span of 16 bases. This CDR3 is built from 14 residues. Germline V gene sequence: CDR1 SGHNT, CDR2 YYREEE (reference sequence).

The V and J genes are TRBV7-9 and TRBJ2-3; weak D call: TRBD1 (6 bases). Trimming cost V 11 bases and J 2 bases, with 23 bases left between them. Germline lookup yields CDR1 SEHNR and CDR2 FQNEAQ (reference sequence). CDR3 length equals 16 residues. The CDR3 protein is CAGRTLVGAITDTQYF. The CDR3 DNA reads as TGTGCCGGCCGCACACTAGTGGGGGCCATCACAGATACGCAGTATTTT.

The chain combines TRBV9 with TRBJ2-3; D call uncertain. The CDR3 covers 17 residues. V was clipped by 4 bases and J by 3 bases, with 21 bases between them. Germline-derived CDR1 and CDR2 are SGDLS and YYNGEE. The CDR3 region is CASSPNPGVGPTDTQYF. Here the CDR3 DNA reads TGTGCCAGCAGCCCGAACCCTGGTGTGGGCCCGACAGATACGCAGTATTTT.

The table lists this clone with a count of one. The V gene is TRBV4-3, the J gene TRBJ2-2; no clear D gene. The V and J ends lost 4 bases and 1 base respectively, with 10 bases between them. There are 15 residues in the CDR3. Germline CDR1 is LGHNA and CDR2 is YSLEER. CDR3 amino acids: CASSLLVMNTGELFF. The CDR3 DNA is TGCGCCAGCAGCCTATTGGTTATGAACACCGGGGAGCTGTTTTTT.

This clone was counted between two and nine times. The CDR3 is CASSFSDRTYEQYF. The CDR3 DNA reads as TGTGCCAGCAGCTTTTCGGACAGAACCTACGAGCAGTACTTC. The gene calls are TRBV13 and TRBJ2-7; tentatively, D is TRBD1 (6 bases). From germline, CDR1 is PRHDT and CDR2 FYEKMQ (reference sequence). Trimming took 3 bases from V and 2 from J, leaving 11 bases between them. This CDR3 contains 14 residues. The variable domain in full, completed from reference TRBV13 and TRBJ2-7, reads AAGVIQSPRHLIKEKRETATLKCYPIPRHDTVYWYQQGPGQDPQFLISFYEKMQSDKGSIPDRFSAQQFSDYHSELNMSSLELGDSALYFCASSFSDRTYEQYFGPGTRLTVT.

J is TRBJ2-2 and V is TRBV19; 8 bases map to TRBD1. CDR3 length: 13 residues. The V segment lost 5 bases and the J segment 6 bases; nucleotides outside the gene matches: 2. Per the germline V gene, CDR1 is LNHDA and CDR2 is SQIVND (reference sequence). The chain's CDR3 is CASSPQGAGELFF. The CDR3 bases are TGTGCCAGTAGTCCACAGGGGGCCGGGGAGCTGTTTTTT.

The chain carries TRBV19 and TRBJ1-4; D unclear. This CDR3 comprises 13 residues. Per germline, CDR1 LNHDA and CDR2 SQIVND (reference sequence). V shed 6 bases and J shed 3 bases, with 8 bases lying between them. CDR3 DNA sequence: TGTGCCAGTAGCCCGTGGGCTAATGAAAAACTGTTTTTT. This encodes CASSPWANEKLFF.

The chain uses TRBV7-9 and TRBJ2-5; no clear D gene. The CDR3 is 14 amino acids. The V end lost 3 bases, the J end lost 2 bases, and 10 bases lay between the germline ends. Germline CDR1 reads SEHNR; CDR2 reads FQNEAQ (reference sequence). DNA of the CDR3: TGTGCCAGCAGCTTGAGCACAGAGCAAGAGACCCAGTACTTC. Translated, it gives CASSLSTEQETQYF.

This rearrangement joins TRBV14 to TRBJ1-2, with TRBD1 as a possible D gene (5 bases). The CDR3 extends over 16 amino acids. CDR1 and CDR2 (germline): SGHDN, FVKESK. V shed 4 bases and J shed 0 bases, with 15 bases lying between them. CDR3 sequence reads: CASSPQGLYANYGYTF. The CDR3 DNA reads TGTGCCAGCAGCCCTCAGGGTCTTTATGCTAACTATGGCTACACCTTC.

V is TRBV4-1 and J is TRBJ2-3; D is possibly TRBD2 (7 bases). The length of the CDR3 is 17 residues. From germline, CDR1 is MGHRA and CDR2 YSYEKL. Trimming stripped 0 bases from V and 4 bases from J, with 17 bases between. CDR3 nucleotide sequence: TGCGCCAGCAGCCAAGAGGGTCCGGTGGGGGGGCCAGATACGCAGTATTTT. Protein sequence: CASSQEGPVGGPDTQYF.

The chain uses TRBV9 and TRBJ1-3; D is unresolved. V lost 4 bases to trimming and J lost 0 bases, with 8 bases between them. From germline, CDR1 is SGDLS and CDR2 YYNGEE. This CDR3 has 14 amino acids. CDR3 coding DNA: TGTGCCAGCAGCTCGGGCAACTCTGGAAACACCATATATTTT. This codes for CASSSGNSGNTIYF.

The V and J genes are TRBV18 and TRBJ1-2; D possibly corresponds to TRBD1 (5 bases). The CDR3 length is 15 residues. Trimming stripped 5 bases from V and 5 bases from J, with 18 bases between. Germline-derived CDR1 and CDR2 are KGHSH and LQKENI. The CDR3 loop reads CASSTWDDAPYGYTF. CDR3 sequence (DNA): TGTGCCAGCTCAACTTGGGACGACGCACCTTATGGCTACACCTTC.

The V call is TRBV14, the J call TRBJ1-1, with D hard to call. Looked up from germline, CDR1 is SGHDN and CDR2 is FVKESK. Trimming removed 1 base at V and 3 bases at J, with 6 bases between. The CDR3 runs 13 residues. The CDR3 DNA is TGTGCCAGCAGCCAAGTAGCGTACACTGAAGCTTTCTTT. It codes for CASSQVAYTEAFF.

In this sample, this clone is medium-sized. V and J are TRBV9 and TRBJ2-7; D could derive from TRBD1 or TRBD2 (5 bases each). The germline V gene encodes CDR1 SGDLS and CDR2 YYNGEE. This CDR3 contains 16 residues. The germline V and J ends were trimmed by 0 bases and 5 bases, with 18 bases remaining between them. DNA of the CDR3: TGTGCCAGCAGCGTAGATGGGACCTACCCTCAGGACGAGCAGTACTTC. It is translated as CASSVDGTYPQDEQYF.

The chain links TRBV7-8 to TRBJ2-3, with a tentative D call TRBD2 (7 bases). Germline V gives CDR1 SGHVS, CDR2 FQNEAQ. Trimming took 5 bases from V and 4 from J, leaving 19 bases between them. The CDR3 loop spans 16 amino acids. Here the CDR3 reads CASSPLVGGLPDTQYF. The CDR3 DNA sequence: TGTGCCAGCAGCCCCTTAGTGGGGGGGCTCCCAGATACGCAGTATTTT. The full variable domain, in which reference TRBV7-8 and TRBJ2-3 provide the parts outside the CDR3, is GAGVSQSPRYKVAKRGQDVALRCDPISGHVSLFWYQQALGQGPEFLTYFQNEAQLDKSGLPSDRFFAERPEGSVSTLKIQRTQQEDSAVYLCASSPLVGGLPDTQYFGPGTRLTVL.

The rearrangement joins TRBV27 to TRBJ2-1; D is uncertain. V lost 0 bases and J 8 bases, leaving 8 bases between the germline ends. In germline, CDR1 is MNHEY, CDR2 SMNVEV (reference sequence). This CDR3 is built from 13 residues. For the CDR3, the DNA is TGTGCCAGCAGTTTATCCGTAGGGTATGAGCAGTTCTTC. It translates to CASSLSVGYEQFF.

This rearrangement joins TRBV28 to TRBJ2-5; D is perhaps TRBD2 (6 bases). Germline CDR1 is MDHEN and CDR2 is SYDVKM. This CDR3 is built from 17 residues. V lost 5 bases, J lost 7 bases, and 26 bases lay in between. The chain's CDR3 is CASSPQSKSGPAGTQYF. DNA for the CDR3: TGTGCCAGCAGTCCACAATCGAAGAGTGGACCAGCGGGGACCCAGTACTTC.

The chain's CDR3 is CASSYRERTEAFF. The CDR3 DNA follows: TGTGCCAGCAGCTACCGGGAAAGGACTGAAGCTTTCTTT. The V and J genes are TRBV5-8 and TRBJ1-1, with no clear D. Trimming removed 3 bases from V and 5 bases from J, with 11 bases in between. Germline V gene data show CDR1 as SGHTS and CDR2 as YDEGEE. The CDR3 totals 13 residues.

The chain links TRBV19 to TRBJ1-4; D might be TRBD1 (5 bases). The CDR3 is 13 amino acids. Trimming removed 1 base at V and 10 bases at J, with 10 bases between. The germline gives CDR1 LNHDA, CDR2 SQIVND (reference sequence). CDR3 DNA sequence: TGTGCCAGTAGTATAGGAGGGAGGGGAAAACTGTTTTTT. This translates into CASSIGGRGKLFF.

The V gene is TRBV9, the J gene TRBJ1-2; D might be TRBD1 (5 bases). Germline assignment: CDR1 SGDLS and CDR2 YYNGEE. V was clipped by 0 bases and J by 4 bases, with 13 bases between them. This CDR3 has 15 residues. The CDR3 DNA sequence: TGTGCCAGCAGCGTAGATGAGGGGTGGGCCTATGGCTACACCTTC. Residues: CASSVDEGWAYGYTF.

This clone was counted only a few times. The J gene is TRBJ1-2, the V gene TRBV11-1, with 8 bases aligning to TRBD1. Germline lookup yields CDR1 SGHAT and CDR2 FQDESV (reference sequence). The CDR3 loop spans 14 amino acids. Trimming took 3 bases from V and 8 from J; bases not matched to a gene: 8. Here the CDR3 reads CASSFGRGREGYTF. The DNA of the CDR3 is TGTGCCAGCAGCTTTGGCAGGGGGCGCGAAGGCTACACCTTC.

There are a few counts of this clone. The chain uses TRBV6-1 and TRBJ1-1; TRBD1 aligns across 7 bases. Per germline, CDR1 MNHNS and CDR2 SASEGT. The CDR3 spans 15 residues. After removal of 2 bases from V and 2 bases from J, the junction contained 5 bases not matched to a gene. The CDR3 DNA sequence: TGTGCCAGCAGTGAAAGAAGACAGGGAAACACTGAAGCTTTCTTT. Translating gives CASSERRQGNTEAFF.

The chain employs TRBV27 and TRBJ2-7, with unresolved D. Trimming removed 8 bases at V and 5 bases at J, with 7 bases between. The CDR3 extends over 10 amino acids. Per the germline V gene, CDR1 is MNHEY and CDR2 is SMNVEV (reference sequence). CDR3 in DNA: TGTGCCAGCGGAAGGAACGAGCAGTACTTC. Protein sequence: CASGRNEQYF.